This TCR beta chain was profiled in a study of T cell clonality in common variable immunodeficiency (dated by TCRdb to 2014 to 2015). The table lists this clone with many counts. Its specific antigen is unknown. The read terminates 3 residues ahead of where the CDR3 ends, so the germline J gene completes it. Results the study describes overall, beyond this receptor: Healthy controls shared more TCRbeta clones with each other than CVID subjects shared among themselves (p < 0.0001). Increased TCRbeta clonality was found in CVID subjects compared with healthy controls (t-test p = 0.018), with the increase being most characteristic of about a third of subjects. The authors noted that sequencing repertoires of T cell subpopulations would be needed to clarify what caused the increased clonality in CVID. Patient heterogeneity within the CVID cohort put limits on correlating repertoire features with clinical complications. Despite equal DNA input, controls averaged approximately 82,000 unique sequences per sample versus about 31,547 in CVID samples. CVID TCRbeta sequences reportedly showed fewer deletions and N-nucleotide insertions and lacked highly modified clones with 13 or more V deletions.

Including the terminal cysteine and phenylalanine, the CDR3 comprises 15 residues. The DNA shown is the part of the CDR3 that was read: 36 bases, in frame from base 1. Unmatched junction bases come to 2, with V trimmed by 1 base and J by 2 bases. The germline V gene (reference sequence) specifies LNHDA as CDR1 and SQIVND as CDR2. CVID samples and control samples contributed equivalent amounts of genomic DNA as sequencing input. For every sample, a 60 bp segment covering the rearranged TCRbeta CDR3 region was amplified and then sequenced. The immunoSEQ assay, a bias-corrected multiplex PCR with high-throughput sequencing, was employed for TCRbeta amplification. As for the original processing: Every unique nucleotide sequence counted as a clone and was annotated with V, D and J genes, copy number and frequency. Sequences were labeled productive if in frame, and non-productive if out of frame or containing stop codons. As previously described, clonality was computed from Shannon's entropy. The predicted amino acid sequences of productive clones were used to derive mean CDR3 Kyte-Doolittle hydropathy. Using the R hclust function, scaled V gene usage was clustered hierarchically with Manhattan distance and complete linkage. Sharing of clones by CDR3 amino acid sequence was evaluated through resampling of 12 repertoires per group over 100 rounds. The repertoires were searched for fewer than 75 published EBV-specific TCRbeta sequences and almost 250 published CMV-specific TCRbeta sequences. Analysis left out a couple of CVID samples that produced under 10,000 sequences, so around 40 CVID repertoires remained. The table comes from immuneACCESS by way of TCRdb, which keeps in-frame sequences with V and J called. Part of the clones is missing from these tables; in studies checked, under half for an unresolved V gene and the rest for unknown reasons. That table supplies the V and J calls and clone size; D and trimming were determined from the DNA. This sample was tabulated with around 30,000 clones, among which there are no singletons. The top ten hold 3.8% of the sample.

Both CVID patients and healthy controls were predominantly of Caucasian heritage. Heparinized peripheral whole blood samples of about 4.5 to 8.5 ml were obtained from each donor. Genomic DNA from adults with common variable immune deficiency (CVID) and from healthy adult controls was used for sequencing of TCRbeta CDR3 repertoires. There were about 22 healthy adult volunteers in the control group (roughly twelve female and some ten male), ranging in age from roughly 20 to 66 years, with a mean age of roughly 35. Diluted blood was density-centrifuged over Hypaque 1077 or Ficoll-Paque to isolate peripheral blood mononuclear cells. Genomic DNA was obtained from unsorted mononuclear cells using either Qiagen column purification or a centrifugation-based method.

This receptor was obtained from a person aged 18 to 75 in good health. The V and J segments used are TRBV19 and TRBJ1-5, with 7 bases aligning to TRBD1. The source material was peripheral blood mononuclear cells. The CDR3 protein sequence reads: CASSIGQGRNQPQHF. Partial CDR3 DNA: TGTGCCAGTAGTATAGGACAGGGACGCAATCAGCCC.